The 24 T cell receptor beta chains given below trace back to one sample, sequenced in a study of T-cell reconstitution after alpha-beta-depleted transplantation in children. The TCRbeta library incorporated unique molecular identifiers. TCRdb used MiXCR to reprocess the PCR reads, holding one entry per CDR3 protein. Here the sample spans more than 500,000 distinct CDR3 sequences, roughly 11% being singletons. Specimen: PBMCs, mostly from graft donor cells, collected 180 days after TCRalphabeta/CD19-depleted stem cell transplant. These receptors were obtained from a female patient between 2 and 15 years old who had a stem cell transplant for aplastic anemia, so the T cells may come from the graft donor.

V and J are TRBV28 and TRBJ1-2; D not certain. The CDR3 loop spans 11 amino acids. V was cut by 7 bases and J by 4 bases, with 7 bases left in between. Germline assignment: CDR1 MDHEN and CDR2 SYDVKM. CDR3 DNA sequence: TGTGCCAGCACGGCCAGCTATGGCTACACCTTC. It encodes CASTASYGYTF.

The V and J genes are TRBV6-1 and TRBJ1-2, with TRBD1 identical over 7 bases. The CDR3 length is 15 residues. Germline V lookup: CDR1 MNHNS, CDR2 SASEGT. The ends lost 6 bases at V and 0 bases at J; junction bases unmatched: 7. The CDR3 region is CASSRQGIANYGYTF. In nucleotides, the CDR3 is TGTGCCAGCAGCCGACAGGGAATAGCTAACTATGGCTACACCTTC.

The J gene is TRBJ2-2, the V gene TRBV5-1; possible D gene TRBD1, 6 bases. Trimming removed 0 bases from V and 0 bases from J, with 12 bases in between. Per the germline V gene, CDR1 is SGHRS and CDR2 is YFSETQ. The CDR3 spans 17 residues. CDR3 residues: CASSLARQGPNTGELFF. CDR3 in DNA: TGCGCCAGCAGCTTGGCCCGGCAGGGGCCGAACACCGGGGAGCTGTTTTTT.

Only a few counts were recorded for this clonotype. The chain recombines TRBV27 with TRBJ2-7; TRBD2 aligns across 8 bases. Germline V gene lookup returns CDR1 MNHEY and CDR2 SMNVEV (reference sequence). The CDR3 length is 14 residues. Trimming took 6 bases from V and 5 from J; bases not matched to a gene: 9. As DNA, the CDR3 is TGTGCCAGCAGCCCGAGCGGGAGATTGAACGAGCAGTACTTC. It codes for CASSPSGRLNEQYF.

This clonotype was detected ten times or more. V and J are TRBV29-1 and TRBJ2-1, with 10 bases lining up with TRBD1. The V gene's germline CDR1 is SQVTM and CDR2 ANQGSEA. After removal of 4 bases from V and 7 bases from J, the junction contained 7 bases not matched to a gene. The CDR3 has 14 residues. In DNA form, the CDR3 reads TGCAGCGTTGTACCGGGACAGGGGACGAATGAGCAGTTCTTC. Translated: CSVVPGQGTNEQFF.

V usage is TRBV19 and J usage is TRBJ1-4; 9 bases match TRBD1. Trimming at V came to 1 base and at J to 7 bases, leaving 4 bases not matched to a gene. Germline assignment: CDR1 LNHDA and CDR2 SQIVND (reference sequence). The CDR3 is made up of 15 amino acids. CDR3: CASSIAGQGFEKLFF. DNA of the CDR3: TGTGCCAGTAGTATAGCGGGACAGGGTTTTGAAAAACTGTTTTTT.

This clonotype came up many times. The J gene is TRBJ2-1, the V gene TRBV15; the D call may be TRBD1 or TRBD2 (5 bases each). V was shortened by 0 bases and J by 9 bases, with 21 bases between the two germline ends. There are 17 residues in the CDR3. Germline CDR1 and CDR2: LNHNV and YYDKDF (reference sequence). The DNA for the CDR3 is TGTGCCACCAGCAGAGATAACAGACTCACGACGAGGGGTGAGCAGTTCTTC. Translating it yields CATSRDNRLTTRGEQFF.

This chain uses TRBV7-6 with TRBJ2-3; no reliable D call. The V and J ends lost 5 bases and 3 bases respectively, with 18 bases between them. Germline V gene sequence: CDR1 SGHVS, CDR2 FNYEAQ. This CDR3 is 16 amino acids long. CDR3 protein: CASSPDPEPRTDTQYF. The CDR3 DNA reads as TGTGCCAGCAGCCCCGACCCCGAGCCGCGAACAGATACGCAGTATTTT.

This clonotype was seen ten or more times. The rearrangement uses TRBV20-1 and TRBJ2-5; D might be TRBD2 (6 bases). The germline CDR1 and CDR2 sequences are DFQATT and SNEGSKA (reference sequence). Trimming removed 6 bases at V and 5 bases at J, with 19 bases between. This CDR3 is built from 14 residues. CDR3 protein: CSAPRGGGSETQYF. In nucleotides, the CDR3 is TGCAGTGCACCCCGGGGAGGTGGATCGGAGACCCAGTACTTC.

In its sample, this clonotype was seen many times. The chain joins TRBV20-1 to TRBJ2-5, with D perhaps TRBD1 (5 bases). The V and J ends lost 3 bases and 2 bases respectively, with 10 bases between them. The CDR3 is 13 amino acids. Germline CDR1 reads DFQATT; CDR2 reads SNEGSKA (reference sequence). CDR3 sequence (DNA): TGCAGTGCTAGTAGGGGCGAACAAGAGACCCAGTACTTC. Amino acids: CSASRGEQETQYF.

The genes are TRBV6-2 or TRBV6-3 and TRBJ2-2, with TRBD2 as a possible D gene (6 bases). V lost 5 bases and J lost 7, with 20 bases in between. CDR3 length: 16 residues. From germline, CDR1 is MNHEY and CDR2 SVGEGT. The chain's CDR3 is CASSPPGLVEDGELFF. CDR3 nucleotide sequence: TGTGCCAGCAGTCCACCGGGACTGGTTGAGGACGGGGAGCTGTTTTTT.

The chain joins TRBV7-9 to TRBJ2-5, with no clear D. This CDR3 comprises 14 residues. Trimming took 2 bases from V and 4 from J, leaving 11 bases between them. The V gene's germline CDR1 is SEHNR and CDR2 FQNEAQ (reference sequence). The CDR3 loop is CASSLIRTRETQYF. The CDR3 DNA reads as TGTGCCAGCAGCTTAATCAGAACTCGAGAGACCCAGTACTTC.

The genes are TRBV18 and TRBJ1-1; D perhaps matches TRBD1 (6 bases). The CDR3 totals 14 residues. V shed 1 base and J shed 7 bases, with 13 bases lying between them. The germline gives CDR1 KGHSH, CDR2 LQKENI. The CDR3: CASSPLGQSFEAFF. The CDR3, as DNA: TGTGCCAGCTCACCACTCGGACAGTCCTTTGAAGCTTTCTTT.

The V call is TRBV20-1, the J call TRBJ2-1, with 8 bases lining up with TRBD2. The CDR3 loop spans 16 amino acids. After removal of 2 bases from V and 1 base from J, the junction contained 7 bases not matched to a gene. The germline V gene has CDR1 DFQATT and CDR2 SNEGSKA (reference sequence). CDR3: CSARYLSGRSYNEQFF. The CDR3 coding sequence is TGCAGTGCTAGATACCTGAGCGGGAGATCCTACAATGAGCAGTTCTTC.

V usage is TRBV25-1 and J usage is TRBJ1-2, with D maybe TRBD1 (6 bases). Trimming left V 3 bases short and J 8 bases short, with 19 bases between. The CDR3 is 15 amino acids. Germline V gene lookup returns CDR1 MGHDK and CDR2 SYGVNS. CDR3 loop: CASSDAFGAGVGYTF. CDR3 nucleotide sequence: TGTGCCAGCAGTGATGCATTTGGGGCAGGGGTCGGCTACACCTTC.

The chain employs TRBV25-1 and TRBJ2-1, with 7 bases lining up with TRBD1. J lost 3 bases, V lost 5 bases, and 7 bases had no gene match. CDR1 is MGHDK, CDR2 SYGVNS, per germline. The CDR3 runs 15 residues. CDR3 region: CASSNRDSVYNEQFF. The CDR3 DNA sequence: TGTGCCAGCAGTAATCGGGACAGCGTCTACAATGAGCAGTTCTTC.

V usage is TRBV5-1 and J usage is TRBJ2-3; TRBD2 matches 7 bases. This CDR3 has 17 amino acids. After removal of 0 bases from V and 0 bases from J, the junction contained 7 bases not matched to a gene. Germline CDR1 reads SGHRS; CDR2 reads YFSETQ. The CDR3 here is CASSLAPSGRSTDTQYF. Here the CDR3 DNA reads TGCGCCAGCAGCTTGGCACCTAGCGGACGAAGCACAGATACGCAGTATTTT. The variable domain in full, with the rest retrieved from reference TRBV5-1 and TRBJ2-3, is KAGVTQTPRYLIKTRGQQVTLSCSPISGHRSVSWYQQTPGQGLQFLFEYFSETQRNKGNFPGRFSGRQFSNSRSEMNVSTLELGDSALYLCASSLAPSGRSTDTQYFGPGTRLTVL.

CDR3 loop: CSVVRTVSSYEQYF. CDR3 in DNA: TGCAGCGTTGTCCGGACGGTCTCCTCCTACGAGCAGTACTTC. The chain couples TRBV29-1 to TRBJ2-7; D not certain. The CDR3 loop spans 14 amino acids. The V and J ends lost 4 bases and 0 bases respectively, with 13 bases between them. Germline values: CDR1 SQVTM, CDR2 ANQGSEA.

In this sample, this clonotype turned up many times. The chain uses TRBV28 and TRBJ1-1, with 8 bases aligning to TRBD1. V lost 3 bases and J lost 1; bases outside the gene matches: 4. From germline, CDR1 is MDHEN and CDR2 SYDVKM. CDR3 size: 15 residues. DNA of the CDR3: TGTGCCAGCAGTTTGGCAGGGGGCGCGAACACTGAAGCTTTCTTT. Protein product: CASSLAGGANTEAFF.

This clonotype has only a few counts. The J gene is TRBJ2-1, the V gene TRBV5-1; 7 bases line up with TRBD2. The germline V gene encodes CDR1 SGHRS and CDR2 YFSETQ. Losses at the gene ends were 2 bases for V and 6 bases for J; bases not matched to a gene: 5. The CDR3 contains 14 residues. As DNA, the CDR3 is TGCGCCAGCAGCTTCCGGCGGGAGTTCAATGAGCAGTTCTTC. Its translation: CASSFRREFNEQFF.

In this sample, this clonotype turned up many times. The chain combines TRBV12-3 or TRBV12-4 with TRBJ1-1, with 9 bases lining up with TRBD1. V was pared by 5 bases and J by 3 bases, with 4 bases of the junction left unmatched. The CDR3 length is 14 residues. For the CDR3, the DNA is TGTGCCAGCAGTCCTAGGACAGGGGACACTGAAGCTTTCTTT. As protein: CASSPRTGDTEAFF.

This clonotype occurred many times. This rearrangement joins TRBV5-1 to TRBJ2-7; D gene unclear. The CDR3 is 16 amino acids. Trimming took off 4 bases at V and 4 bases at J, with 21 bases between the two ends. Looked up from germline, CDR1 is SGHRS and CDR2 is YFSETQ. The CDR3 coding sequence is TGCGCCAGCAGCCGGATCCCGGCGGCGCCAGGATACGAGCAGTACTTC. Its translation is CASSRIPAAPGYEQYF.

This clonotype has a count of ten or more. The V and J genes are TRBV7-7 and TRBJ2-1, with D uncertain. The CDR3 has 10 residues. The V and J ends lost 2 bases and 9 bases respectively, with 2 bases between them. The germline CDR1 and CDR2 sequences are SSHAT and FNYEAQ (reference sequence). The CDR3 DNA sequence: TGTGCCAGCAGCTTATGTGAGCAGTTCTTC. As protein: CASSLCEQFF.

The table lists this clonotype with a few counts. V gene TRBV6-5 combines with J gene TRBJ2-1; 7 nucleotides match TRBD1. V lost 2 bases and J lost 3; bases outside the gene matches: 4. CDR3 length: 15 residues. Germline V gene lookup returns CDR1 MNHEY and CDR2 SVGAGI. The CDR3 DNA sequence: TGTGCCAGCAGTTACCGCCGGGACAGCTACAATGAGCAGTTCTTC. Protein sequence: CASSYRRDSYNEQFF.